These 4 T cell receptor beta chains originate from one sample sequenced in a study of blood T cell repertoires in COVID-19. Produced via immunoSEQ multiplex PCR; TCRdb's table is partial and in-frame only. This sample has approximately 170,000 clones; about 85% occur once, and the top ten carry approximately 13%. The sequenced sample consisted of peripheral blood. These receptors were obtained from a man between 65 and 80 years old who had recovered from COVID-19.

The chain has TRBV10-3 and TRBJ2-2; TRBD2 is a possible D gene (5 bases). The CDR3 extends over 15 amino acids. V lost 5 bases and J lost 3, with 13 bases in between. Germline CDR1 and CDR2: ENHRY and SYGVKD. DNA of the CDR3: TGTGCCATCAGTCTGGGTAGGACTGACACCGGGGAGCTGTTTTTT. Protein sequence: CAISLGRTDTGELFF.

This CDR3 reads CASFTNSGSGANVLTF. CDR3 in DNA: TGTGCCAGCTTTACTAATAGCGGCTCTGGGGCCAACGTCCTGACTTTC. The chain employs TRBV5-6 and TRBJ2-6; D may be TRBD2 (6 bases). The CDR3 runs to 16 residues. V lost 7 bases, J lost 0 bases, and 14 bases lay in between. Germline assignment: CDR1 SGHDT and CDR2 YYEEEE.

J is TRBJ2-7 and V is TRBV11-1; 9 bases fit TRBD1. V shed 8 bases, J shed 5 bases, and the junction held 13 bases outside the gene matches. This CDR3 region has 15 residues. Germline V gene lookup returns CDR1 SGHAT and CDR2 FQDESV (reference sequence). The CDR3 reads CASSILGQGTHEQYF. In DNA, the CDR3 is TGTGCCAGCTCAATCCTTGGACAGGGGACGCACGAGCAGTACTTC.

CDR3: CASSAPGLYTGELFF. DNA of the CDR3: TGTGCCAGCAGTGCCCCGGGACTGTACACCGGGGAGCTGTTTTTT. V usage is TRBV28 and J usage is TRBJ2-2; possibly TRBD2 for D (6 bases). CDR3 length: 15 amino acids. Germline V gene lookup returns CDR1 MDHEN and CDR2 SYDVKM. V was pared by 5 bases and J by 3 bases, with 13 bases between.